The 6 T cell receptor beta chains listed next were all sequenced from one sample in a study of T-cell memory formation after mild COVID-19. TCRdb ran MiXCR on the 5' RACE reads and lists one entry per CDR3 protein. The sample comprises about 270,000 distinct CDR3 sequences, around 15% of which are singletons, and roughly 21% rests with the top ten. Sequencing was performed on PBMCs or a T cell subset sorted from them (not recorded which). The receptors here all came from a man aged 18 to 29 who had mild COVID-19 (a few samples of this study predate the infection). Cell type and time point are not known.

In its sample, this clonotype was seen a few times. This rearrangement joins TRBV7-9 to TRBJ2-1; the D gene is possibly TRBD2 (7 bases). With 6 bases removed from V and 5 bases from J, the gap between germline ends came to 11 bases. This CDR3 has 13 amino acids. Germline assignment: CDR1 SEHNR and CDR2 FQNEAQ (reference sequence). The chain's CDR3 is CASRGGAHNEQFF. The CDR3 region has the DNA TGTGCCAGCAGAGGGGGGGCTCACAATGAGCAGTTCTTC.

This chain links TRBV6-2 or TRBV6-3 with TRBJ2-2, with a tentative D call TRBD1 (6 bases). V shed 9 bases and J shed 4 bases, with 15 bases lying between them. This CDR3 is 14 amino acids long. In germline, CDR1 is MNHEY, CDR2 SVGEGT. CDR3 region: CASSTVGATGELFF. The CDR3 DNA follows: TGTGCCAGTTCGACAGTGGGGGCCACCGGGGAGCTGTTTTTT.

The chain uses TRBV5-1 and TRBJ1-1; TRBD1 aligns across 8 bases. CDR1 is SGHRS, CDR2 YFSETQ, per germline. This CDR3 is built from 14 residues. V dropped 0 bases and J dropped 5; count of bases not matched to a gene: 3. The CDR3 region is CASSLGQGWTEAFF. CDR3 sequence (DNA): TGCGCCAGCAGCTTGGGACAGGGGTGGACTGAAGCTTTCTTT.

This clonotype was detected only a few times. The V and J genes are TRBV11-2 and TRBJ2-5, with TRBD1 matching over 8 bases. The V gene end was trimmed by 5 bases and the J gene end by 1 base; junction bases not matched to a gene: 3. CDR3 length equals 14 residues. In germline, CDR1 is SGHAT, CDR2 FQNNGV. The DNA for the CDR3 is TGTGCCAGCAGCCCGGGACAGGCCCAAGAGACCCAGTACTTC. It translates to CASSPGQAQETQYF.

Only a few counts were recorded for this clonotype. The rearrangement links TRBV29-1 to TRBJ2-2; tentative D call: TRBD2 (5 bases). Trimming pared 1 base from V and 1 base from J, leaving 13 bases between. The CDR3 runs 16 residues. The V gene's germline CDR1 is SQVTM and CDR2 ANQGSEA. Here the CDR3 reads CSVEVGEGLNTGELFF. The CDR3 region has the DNA TGCAGCGTTGAAGTGGGTGAGGGCCTGAACACCGGGGAGCTGTTTTTT.

V usage is TRBV7-9 and J usage is TRBJ2-1; 7 nucleotides match TRBD1. With 5 bases clipped from V and 8 bases from J, the junction kept 12 bases outside the gene matches. CDR3 length equals 15 residues. Germline values: CDR1 SEHNR, CDR2 FQNEAQ (reference sequence). The CDR3 nucleotides are TGTGCCAGCAGCAGGTCCGGGACAGCCCCCCATGAGCAGTTCTTC. Amino acids: CASSRSGTAPHEQFF.